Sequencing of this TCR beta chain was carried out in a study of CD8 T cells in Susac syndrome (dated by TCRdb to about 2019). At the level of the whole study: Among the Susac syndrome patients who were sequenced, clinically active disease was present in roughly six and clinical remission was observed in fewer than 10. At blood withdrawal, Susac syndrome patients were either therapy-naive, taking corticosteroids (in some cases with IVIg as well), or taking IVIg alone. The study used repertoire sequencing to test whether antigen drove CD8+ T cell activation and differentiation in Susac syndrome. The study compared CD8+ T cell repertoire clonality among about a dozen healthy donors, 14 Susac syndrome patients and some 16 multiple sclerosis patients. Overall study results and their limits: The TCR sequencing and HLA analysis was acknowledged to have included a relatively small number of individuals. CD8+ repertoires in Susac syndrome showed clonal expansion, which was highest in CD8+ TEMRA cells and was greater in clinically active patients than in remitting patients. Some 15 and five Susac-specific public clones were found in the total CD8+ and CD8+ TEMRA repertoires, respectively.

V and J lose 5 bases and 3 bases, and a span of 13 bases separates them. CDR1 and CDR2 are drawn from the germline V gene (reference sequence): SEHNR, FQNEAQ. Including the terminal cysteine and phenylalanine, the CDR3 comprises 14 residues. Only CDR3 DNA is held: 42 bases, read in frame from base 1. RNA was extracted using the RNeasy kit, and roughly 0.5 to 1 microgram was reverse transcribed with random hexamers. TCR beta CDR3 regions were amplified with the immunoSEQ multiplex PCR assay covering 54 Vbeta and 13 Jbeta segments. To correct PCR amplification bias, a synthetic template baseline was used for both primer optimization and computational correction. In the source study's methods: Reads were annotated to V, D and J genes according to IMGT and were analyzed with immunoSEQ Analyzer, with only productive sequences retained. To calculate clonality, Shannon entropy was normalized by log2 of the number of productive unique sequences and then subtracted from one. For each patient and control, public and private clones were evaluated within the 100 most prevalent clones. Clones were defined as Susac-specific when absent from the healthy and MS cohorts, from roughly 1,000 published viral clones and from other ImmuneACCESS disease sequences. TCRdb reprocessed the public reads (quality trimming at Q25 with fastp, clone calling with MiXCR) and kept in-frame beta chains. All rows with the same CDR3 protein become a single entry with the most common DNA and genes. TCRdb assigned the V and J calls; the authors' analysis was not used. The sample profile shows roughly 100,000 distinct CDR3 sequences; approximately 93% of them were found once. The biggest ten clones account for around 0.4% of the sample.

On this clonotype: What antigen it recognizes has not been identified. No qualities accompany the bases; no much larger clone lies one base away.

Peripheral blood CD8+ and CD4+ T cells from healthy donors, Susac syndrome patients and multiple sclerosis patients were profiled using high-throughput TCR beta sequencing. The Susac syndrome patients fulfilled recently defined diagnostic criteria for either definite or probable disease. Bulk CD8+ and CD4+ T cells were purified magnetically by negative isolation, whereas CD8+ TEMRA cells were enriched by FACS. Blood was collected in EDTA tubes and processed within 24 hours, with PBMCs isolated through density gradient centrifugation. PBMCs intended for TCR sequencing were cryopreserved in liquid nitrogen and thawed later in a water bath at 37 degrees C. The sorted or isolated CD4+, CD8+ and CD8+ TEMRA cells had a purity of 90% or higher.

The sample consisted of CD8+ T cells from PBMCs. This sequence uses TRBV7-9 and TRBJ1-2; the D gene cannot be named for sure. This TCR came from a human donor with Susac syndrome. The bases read TGTGCCAGCAGCCCCGTGGTTGTTTACTATGGCTACACCTTC. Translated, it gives CASSPVVVYYGYTF. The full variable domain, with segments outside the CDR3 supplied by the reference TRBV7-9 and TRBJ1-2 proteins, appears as DTGVSQNPRHKITKRGQNVTFRCDPISEHNRLYWYRQTLGQGPEFLTYFQNEAQLEKSRLLSDRFSAERPKGSFSTLEIQRTEQGDSAMYLCASSPVVVYYGYTFGSGTRLTVV.